Presented here are 2 T cell receptor beta chains from one specimen sequenced in a study of shared clonotypes between healthy human individuals (dated by TCRdb to about 2020). Library generation was performed with the immunoSEQ multiplex PCR assay. The table was pulled from immuneACCESS by TCRdb, which kept in-frame rearrangements only. Such tables lose some clones; where checked, under half of the loss comes from unresolved V genes, and the rest has no known cause. The sample contains about 2,100,000 clones, 85% to 95% of them found a single time. The top ten clonotypes cover under 2% of the sample. CD8 naive samples were obtained by positive selection for CCR7 among CD45RO-negative cells, yielding a CD45RA+CCR7+ population from which TemRA cells were excluded. Sequences were obtained from naive CD8+ T cells from PBMCs. Interpreted using the paper, the cell subset or site label stands for: CD45RA+CCR7+. Receptors originate from a man aged 18-30 years in good health. Some clones in this sample may be carry-over from other donors' samples.

The CDR3 is CAWSVIRSPLHF. In nucleotides, the CDR3 is TGTGCCTGGAGTGTAATACGCTCACCCCTCCACTTT. V is TRBV30 and J is TRBJ1-6; the D is unclear. The CDR3 has 12 residues. V lost 0 bases and J lost 10, with 7 bases in between. Germline lookup yields CDR1 GTSNPN and CDR2 SVGIG (reference sequence).

The rearrangement joins TRBV6-5 to TRBJ2-7; maybe TRBD2 (5 bases). V gave up 8 bases and J gave up 3 bases, with 17 bases separating them. Per germline, CDR1 MNHEY and CDR2 SVGAGI. CDR3 length: 14 residues. This CDR3 reads CASALGEASYEQYF. DNA for the CDR3: TGTGCCAGCGCTTTGGGAGAAGCAAGCTACGAGCAGTACTTC.